These 4 T cell receptor beta chains came from one sample sequenced in a study of shared clonotypes between healthy human individuals. Using immunoSEQ multiplex PCR, the repertoire was profiled, and TCRdb retains in-frame clones only, with some absent. The data contain hundreds of thousands of clones, approximately 73% of them singletons. Sample: memory CD4+ T cells sorted from blood. The subset denotes: CD45RA-negative fraction. The origin of the receptors is a woman in her thirties in good health.

The V gene is TRBV28, the J gene TRBJ2-7; 7 bases are a match to TRBD2. V shed 6 bases, J shed 2 bases, and the junction held 16 bases outside the gene matches. Germline V gives CDR1 MDHEN, CDR2 SYDVKM. The CDR3 is made up of 17 amino acids. CDR3 nucleotides: TGTGCCAGCAGCCAATCTGGGACTACACCTAACACCTACGAGCAGTACTTC. As protein: CASSQSGTTPNTYEQYF.

This clone was counted at least ten times. V usage is TRBV5-1 and J usage is TRBJ1-2; TRBD1 might be the D (5 bases). The ends were cut back, 0 bases at V and 5 bases at J, with 14 bases in the middle. This CDR3 region has 15 residues. Per the germline V gene, CDR1 is SGHRS and CDR2 is YFSETQ. This chain's CDR3 is CASSLDPGGKYGYTF. In DNA, the CDR3 is TGCGCCAGCAGCTTGGACCCCGGGGGGAAGTATGGCTACACCTTC. The complete variable domain, with remaining parts taken from reference TRBV5-1 and TRBJ1-2, reads KAGVTQTPRYLIKTRGQQVTLSCSPISGHRSVSWYQQTPGQGLQFLFEYFSETQRNKGNFPGRFSGRQFSNSRSEMNVSTLELGDSALYLCASSLDPGGKYGYTFGSGTRLTVV.

The chain has TRBV5-1 and TRBJ2-5; no clear D gene. V gave up 2 bases and J gave up 1 base, with 6 bases separating them. The CDR3 runs to 13 residues. CDR1 is SGHRS and CDR2 is YFSETQ in the germline V gene. CDR3 amino acids: CASSFQSQETQYF. The CDR3 DNA reads TGCGCCAGCAGCTTCCAGTCCCAAGAGACCCAGTACTTC.

The genes are TRBV28 and TRBJ2-3, with 9 positions matching TRBD1. The germline V gene encodes CDR1 MDHEN and CDR2 SYDVKM. The CDR3 is 19 amino acids. The trim removed 4 bases at V and 2 bases at J, leaving 16 bases unmatched. CDR3 region: CASSSTRGQGLSITDTQYF. The CDR3 DNA follows: TGTGCCAGCAGTTCAACCCGGGGACAGGGCCTTTCCATCACAGATACGCAGTATTTT.